The clone carrying this T cell receptor (beta chain) appeared a few times. The record originates from a study of read filtering for tumor transcriptome and immune sequencing. On the study more broadly: Whole-transcriptome libraries were prepared after DNase treatment.

This library used 300 to 500 ng RNA and molecular barcoded adaptors spanning alpha/delta and beta/gamma chains. MiXCR, applied by TCRdb to the reads, yields one record per CDR3 protein. The data show 75,000 to 95,000 distinct CDR3 sequences, 20% to 25% seen once. The CDR3 has 13 residues. V lost 3 bases to trimming and J lost 8 bases, with 11 bases between them. From germline, CDR1 is MDHEN and CDR2 SYDVKM. The clonotype comes from a donor at least 40 years old with multiple myeloma. The chain has TRBV28 and TRBJ2-4, with D uncertain. The sequencing input was a population of CD138-negative cells sorted from bone marrow. CDR3 sequence: CASSLVRRDIQYF. CDR3 nucleotides: TGTGCCAGCAGTTTGGTCAGAAGAGACATTCAGTACTTC. Full variable domain (missing parts from reference TRBV28 and TRBJ2-4): DVKVTQSSRYLVKRTGEKVFLECVQDMDHENMFWYRQDPGLGLRLIYFSYDVKMKEKGDIPEGYSVSREKKERFSLILESASTNQTSMYLCASSLVRRDIQYFGAGTRLSVL.